This TCR beta chain comes out of a study of blood T cells in healthy people across ages. This clonotype was counted between two and nine times. Primers used in a second PCR of roughly 6 to 12 cycles were a sample-barcoded 5' primer and a J-beta primer mix. TCRdb itself ran the 5' RACE reads through MiXCR, one entry per CDR3 protein. This table holds hundreds of thousands of distinct CDR3 sequences, 22% found once. RNA extraction gave at least 6 micrograms of total RNA per sample. This CDR3 has 12 residues. Looked up from germline, CDR1 is MNHNS and CDR2 is SASEGT. The J gene is TRBJ2-1, the V gene TRBV6-1, with D perhaps matching TRBD2 (6 bases). The J call is in doubt because the DNA end fits TRBJ2-7 better. Sequencing was done on a sample of blood. The sequence came from a man between 65 and 79 years old in good health. The CDR3 reads CASNSGVYEQYV. The DNA for the CDR3 is TGTGCCAGCAACTCGGGGGTCTACGAGCAGTACGTC.